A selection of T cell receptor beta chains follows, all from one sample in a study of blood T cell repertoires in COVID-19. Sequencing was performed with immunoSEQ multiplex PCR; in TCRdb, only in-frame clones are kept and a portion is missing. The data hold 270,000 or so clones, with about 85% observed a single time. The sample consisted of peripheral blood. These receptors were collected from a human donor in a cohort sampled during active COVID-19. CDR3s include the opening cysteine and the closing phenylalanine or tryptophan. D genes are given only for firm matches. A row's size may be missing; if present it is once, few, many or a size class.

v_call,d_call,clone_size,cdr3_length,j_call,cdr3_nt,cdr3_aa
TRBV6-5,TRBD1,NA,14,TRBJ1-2,TGTGCCAGCAGTTGGGACAGACCAATCTATGGCTACACCTTC,CASSWDRPIYGYTF
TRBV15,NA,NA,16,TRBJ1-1,TGTGCCACCAGCAGAGATAGATTAGGGGTGAACACTGAAGCTTTCTTT,CATSRDRLGVNTEAFF
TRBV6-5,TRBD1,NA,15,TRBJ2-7,TGTGCCAGCAGTTTCCGGGACAGGGGGACCTACGAGCAGTACTTC,CASSFRDRGTYEQYF
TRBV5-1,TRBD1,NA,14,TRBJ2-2,TGCGCCAGCAGGGGACAGCTGAACACCGGGGAGCTGTTTTTT,CASRGQLNTGELFF
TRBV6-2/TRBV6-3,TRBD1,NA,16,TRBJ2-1,TGTGCCAGCAGTGCGGCAGGACAGGGCCATCACAATGAGCAGTTCTTC,CASSAAGQGHHNEQFF
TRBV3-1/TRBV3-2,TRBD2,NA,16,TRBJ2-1,TGTGCCAGCAGCCTTCTCGCGGGAGGGAATTGGAATGAGCAGTTCTTC,CASSLLAGGNWNEQFF
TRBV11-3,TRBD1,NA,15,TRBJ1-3,TGTGCCAGCAGCTTACATGGGACAGGGGGAAACACCATATATTTT,CASSLHGTGGNTIYF
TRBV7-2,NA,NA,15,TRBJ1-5,TGTGCCAGCAGCTTAGCGAGAGGTAGCAATCAGCCCCAGCATTTT,CASSLARGSNQPQHF
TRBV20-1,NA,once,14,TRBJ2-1,TGCAGTGCTAGTAAAGCGGGCACCTACAATGAGCAGTTCTTC,CSASKAGTYNEQFF
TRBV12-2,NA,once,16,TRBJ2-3,TGTGCAAGTCCCGGACTGGATTACCTAGCCACAGATACGCAGTATTTT,CASPGLDYLATDTQYF
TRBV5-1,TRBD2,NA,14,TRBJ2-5,TGCGCCAGCAGCTTGGGTACTAGCGGCGAGACCCAGTACTTC,CASSLGTSGETQYF
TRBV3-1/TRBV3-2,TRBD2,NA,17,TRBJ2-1,TGTGCCAGCAGCGCTCAGACTAGCGGGAGGGCCAGAAATGAGCAGTTCTTC,CASSAQTSGRARNEQFF
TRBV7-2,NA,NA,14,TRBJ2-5,TGTGCCAGCAGCTTTGCGGGACAGCAAGAGACCCAGTACTTC,CASSFAGQQETQYF
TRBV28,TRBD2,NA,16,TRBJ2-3,TGTGCCAGCAGTTTTTCCCAGCGGGAGATGACAGATACGCAGTATTTT,CASSFSQREMTDTQYF
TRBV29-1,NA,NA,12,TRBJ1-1,TGCAGCGTTGGTAGCGGATGGACTGAAGCTTTCTTT,CSVGSGWTEAFF
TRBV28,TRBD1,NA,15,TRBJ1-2,TGTGCCAGCAGTTTAGGAGTCGGGACAGGGAAAGGCTACACCTTC,CASSLGVGTGKGYTF
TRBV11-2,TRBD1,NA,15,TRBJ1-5,TGTGCCAGCAGCTTCGATCCAGGGGGAGGTCAGCCCCAGCATTTT,CASSFDPGGGQPQHF
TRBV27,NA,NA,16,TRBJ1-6,TGTGCCAGCAGTAAACAGTGGGGAGAATTAAATTCACCCCTCCACTTT,CASSKQWGELNSPLHF
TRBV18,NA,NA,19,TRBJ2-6,TGTGCCAGCTCACCTTTCATAGGAAACAGGGACTCTGGGGCCAACGTCCTGACTTTC,CASSPFIGNRDSGANVLTF
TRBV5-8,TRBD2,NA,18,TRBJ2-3,TGTGCCAGCCCCTCAGGACTCGGACTAGCGGAGACCACAGATACGCAGTATTTT,CASPSGLGLAETTDTQYF
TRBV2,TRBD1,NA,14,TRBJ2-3,TGTGCCAGGGGCGGGACAGGGGCCACAGATACGCAGTATTTT,CARGGTGATDTQYF
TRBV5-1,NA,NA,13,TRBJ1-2,TGCGCCAGCAGTCAGGAATCTAACTATGGCTACACCTTC,CASSQESNYGYTF
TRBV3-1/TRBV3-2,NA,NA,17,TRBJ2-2,TGTGCCAGCAGCCAAGATTTATCGGGAGTGCACACCGGGGAGCTGTTTTTT,CASSQDLSGVHTGELFF
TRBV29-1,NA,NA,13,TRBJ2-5,TGCAGCGTGGGCGTAGGGGGCCAAGAGACCCAGTACTTC,CSVGVGGQETQYF
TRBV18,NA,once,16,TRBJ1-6,TGTGCCAGCTCACCAACAAGGAGCTCCTATAATTCACCCCTCCACTTT,CASSPTRSSYNSPLHF
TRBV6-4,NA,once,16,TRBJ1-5,TGTGCCAGCAGTGACCCCTCAGGGCTTGGTAATCAGCCCCAGCATTTT,CASSDPSGLGNQPQHF
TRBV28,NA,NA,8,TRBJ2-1,TGTGCCAGCTTTTATCCGTTCTTC,CASFYPFF
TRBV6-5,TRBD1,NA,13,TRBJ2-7,TGTGCCAGCACCCGGGACAGCTCCTACGAGCAGTACTTC,CASTRDSSYEQYF
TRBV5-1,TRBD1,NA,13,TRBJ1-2,TGCGCCAGCAGCCCAGGGGGATCGTATGGCTACACCTTC,CASSPGGSYGYTF
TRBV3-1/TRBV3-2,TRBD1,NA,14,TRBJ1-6,TGTGCCAGCAGCCTCGACAGGGTAAATTCACCCCTCCACTTT,CASSLDRVNSPLHF
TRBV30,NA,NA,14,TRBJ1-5,TGTGCCTGGAGCCTCAACAGGGGCAATCAGCCCCAGCATTTT,CAWSLNRGNQPQHF
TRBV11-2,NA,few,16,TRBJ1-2,TGTGCCAGCAGCTTAAGCGGGGGCTCCCAACTCTATGGCTACACCTTC,CASSLSGGSQLYGYTF
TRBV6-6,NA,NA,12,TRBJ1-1,TGTGCCAGCAAAACCGGAGTCACTGAAGCTTTCTTT,CASKTGVTEAFF
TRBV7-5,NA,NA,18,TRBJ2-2,TGTGCCAGAAGCTTAGCCCGGTTCTCCACAGGGCCCCCCGGGGAGCTGTTTTTT,CARSLARFSTGPPGELFF
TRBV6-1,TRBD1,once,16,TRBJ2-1,TGTGCCAGCAGTGTTCAGGGGGCGATGGCTCTAAATGAGCAGTTCTTC,CASSVQGAMALNEQFF
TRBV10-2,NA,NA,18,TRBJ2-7,TGCGCCAGCAGTGACCTGGGGGTGGGTTGGGGGCTATCCTACGAGCAGTACTTC,CASSDLGVGWGLSYEQYF
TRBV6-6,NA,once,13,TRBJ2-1,TGTGCCAGCGCCCTAGGACAGTACAATGAGCAGTTCTTC,CASALGQYNEQFF
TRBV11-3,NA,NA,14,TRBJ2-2,TGTGCCAGCAGCTTAGACAGCGTCACCGGGGAGCTGTTTTTT,CASSLDSVTGELFF
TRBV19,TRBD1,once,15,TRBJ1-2,TGTGCCAGTAGTATCGGCTTGGACAGGGTTGGAGGCTACACCTTC,CASSIGLDRVGGYTF